This T cell receptor (beta chain) was sequenced for a study of response to subunit inactivated influenza vaccine. Points from the study as a whole: There was a suggestion from the authors that each seasonal influenza vaccination recruits few new T cells.

This clonotype occurred a few times. Its antigen remains unknown. TCRdb analysed the RT-PCR reads with MiXCR anew, one entry per CDR3 protein. The repertoire has about 570,000 distinct CDR3 sequences, around 11% of them found once; the top ten carry approximately 10%. CDR1 and CDR2 from the germline V gene are LNHDA and SQIVND (reference sequence). V was shortened by 5 bases and J by 2 bases, with 22 bases between the two germline ends. This CDR3 is built from 17 residues. These data also formed part of another study, on T cells expressing NK-cell markers. According to that study: In generating TCR beta cDNA, 5'RACE template switching with UMIs was used. Repertoires of TCR beta were obtained from T cells sorted as CD3+CD56+NKG2C+, CD3+CD56+NKG2C- and CD3+CD56-NKG2C+.

The sequences come from PBMCs from blood, collected on the day of vaccination. The chain uses TRBV19 and TRBJ2-7, with D uncertain. The receptor was derived from a middle-aged man who received an inactivated influenza vaccine. This chain's CDR3 is CASSPTSLNRVTYEQYF. The CDR3 nucleotides are TGTGCCAGTAGTCCGACCTCCCTAAACAGAGTTACCTACGAGCAGTACTTC.